The subject of this entry is one TCR beta chain. Antigen unknown. This entry is derived from a study of PD-L1 blockade in urothelial cancer. Study overall: About nine tenths of the roughly 30 patients were men who had bladder-origin urothelial cancer. Blood samples had a median of approximately 140,000 T cells, tens of thousands of unique TCRs, and clonality around 0.08.

This sample's time point: pretreatment peripheral blood. CDR1 is SGDLS, CDR2 YYNGEE, per germline. The ends lost 2 bases at V and 1 base at J; junction bases unmatched: 2. CDR3 length: 15 amino acids. Study observations and caveats: Lower pretreatment blood TCR clonality, under the median, predicted better survival, researchers reported.

Assay: immunoSEQ multiplex PCR; the TCRdb copy retains only in-frame clones and omits some. The sample has under 95,000 clones, less than 90% seen once. Material: PBMCs, obtained around atezolizumab (anti-PD-L1) treatment. The sequence was collected from a man between 60 and 70 years old with urothelial cancer. V usage is TRBV9 and J usage is TRBJ2-2, with 7 bases fitting TRBD1. CDR3 coding DNA: TGTGCCAGCAGCGTCGGACAGGTGAACACCGGGGAGCTGTTTTTT. Amino acids: CASSVGQVNTGELFF.